The rows below give T cell receptor beta chains drawn from one sample of a study of CXCR3-negative and CXCR3-positive naive CD8 T cells. TCRdb derives one entry per CDR3 protein from the 5' RACE reads, leaving out DNA. This table lists under 85,000 distinct CDR3 sequences. The material sequenced was naive CXCR3- CD8+ T cells from blood. The source is a human donor in good health. Some clones in this sample may be carry-over from other donors' samples. Both conserved end residues are part of each CDR3.

>TRBJ2-7|TRBV29-1
CSVATGIEQYF
>TRBJ2-3|TRBV6-1
CASSEGSGSGVQYF
>TRBJ2-7|TRBV28
CASSLKREAQGQYF
>TRBJ2-1|TRBV7-1
CASSSRLMADSSSYNEQFF
>TRBJ2-5|TRBV28
CASSWGGQETQYF
>TRBJ2-1|TRBV6-2/TRBV6-3
CASSWGGGYEQFF
>TRBJ2-1|TRBV27
CASSFLGGSYNEQFF
>TRBJ2-7|TRBV5-1
CASSSDRGEEQYF
>TRBJ2-1|TRBV4-1
CASSQEIPLQLFF
>TRBJ2-1|TRBV19
CASSIASGRVNEQFF
>TRBJ2-1|TRBV12-3/TRBV12-4
CASSSSSQGYEQFF
>TRBJ1-1|TRBV5-1
CASSPEGVSPNTEAFF
>TRBJ2-7|TRBV9
CASSEYRDRVSYEQYF
>TRBJ2-3|TRBV19
CASSIGGAKGTDTQYF
>TRBJ2-2|TRBV9
CASSPFSEHTGELFF
>TRBJ1-1|TRBV5-1
CASSLLAGSMNTEAFF
>TRBJ2-7|TRBV13
CASSQNRDISYEQYF